The next 25 T cell receptor beta chains were all read from a single sample in a study of T cell changes during pregnancy in multiple sclerosis. The method was immunoSEQ multiplex PCR; TCRdb's version includes in-frame clones alone and lacks a portion of them. This sample has around 61,000 clones, with around nine tenths found just once. Sequences were obtained from peripheral blood from another person, used as feeder cells. These receptors were collected from a human donor whose cells served as feeder cells for cultures in a pregnancy study.

This chain connects TRBV5-1 to TRBJ2-1; D gene ambiguous. CDR1 and CDR2 from the germline V gene are SGHRS and YFSETQ. The CDR3 covers 13 residues. V was shortened by 7 bases and J by 0 bases, with 8 bases between the two germline ends. CDR3 DNA sequence: TGCGCCAGCGGGGTGGGCTCCTACAATGAGCAGTTCTTC. This gives the protein CASGVGSYNEQFF.

The J gene is TRBJ2-7, the V gene TRBV19, with D possibly matching TRBD2 (6 bases). This CDR3 spans 13 amino acids. Germline CDR1 and CDR2: LNHDA and SQIVND (reference sequence). The V end lost 5 bases, the J end lost 3 bases, and 11 bases lay between the germline ends. CDR3 bases: TGTGCCAGTAGTCCCGGGGACTTCTACGAGCAGTACTTC. It is translated as CASSPGDFYEQYF.

This clone was detected a few times. The J gene is TRBJ1-1, the V gene TRBV2; D is uncertain. The germline V and J ends were trimmed by 6 bases and 0 bases, with 17 bases remaining between them. Germline CDR1 reads SNHLY; CDR2 reads FYNNEI. This CDR3 has 16 amino acids. CDR3 loop: CASSGPSGLMNTEAFF. CDR3 DNA sequence: TGTGCCAGCAGCGGGCCGAGCGGGTTGATGAACACTGAAGCTTTCTTT. Looking up the rest from reference TRBV2 and TRBJ1-1 gives the full variable domain: EPEVTQTPSHQVTQMGQEVILRCVPISNHLYFYWYRQILGQKVEFLVSFYNNEISEKSEIFDDQFSVERPDGSNFTLKIRSTKLEDSAMYFCASSGPSGLMNTEAFFGQGTRLTVV.

The chain combines TRBV19 with TRBJ1-2; D is possibly TRBD1 (5 bases). This CDR3 spans 16 amino acids. Trimming shortened V by 2 bases and J by 2 bases, and 15 bases separated the two germline ends. Germline V CDR1 and CDR2: LNHDA, SQIVND (reference sequence). The CDR3 here is CASSIPPGDRNYGYTF. CDR3 nucleotide sequence: TGTGCCAGTAGTATACCCCCTGGAGACAGAAACTATGGCTACACCTTC.

The chain is built from TRBV5-1 and TRBJ2-7; unclear D gene. Trimming took off 1 base at V and 6 bases at J, with 8 bases between the two ends. Germline assignment: CDR1 SGHRS and CDR2 YFSETQ. The CDR3 has 12 residues. Here the CDR3 DNA reads TGCGCCAGCAGCTTGAATCTAGGCGAGCAGTACTTC. Translation gives CASSLNLGEQYF.

This chain links TRBV5-1 with TRBJ2-3; 8 positions agree with TRBD2. The CDR3 contains 16 residues. Trimming cost V 3 bases and J 1 base; bases outside gene matches: 7. Germline values: CDR1 SGHRS, CDR2 YFSETQ. This CDR3 reads CASSSGTSRGTDTQYF. DNA for the CDR3: TGCGCCAGCAGCTCCGGGACTAGTCGGGGCACAGATACGCAGTATTTT.

The chain's CDR3 is CASSPYFIRRTYSNQPQHF. CDR3 DNA: TGTGCCAGCAGTCCATATTTCATACGTCGGACTTATAGCAATCAGCCCCAGCATTTT. The rearrangement links TRBV27 to TRBJ1-5, with D uncertain. The length of the CDR3 is 19 residues. V lost 5 bases and J lost 0, with 23 bases in between. Germline-derived CDR1 and CDR2 are MNHEY and SMNVEV (reference sequence).

The chain recombines TRBV29-1 with TRBJ2-3; no clear D gene. From germline, CDR1 is SQVTM and CDR2 ANQGSEA. The CDR3 spans 15 residues. Trimming shortened V by 1 base and J by 2 bases, and 13 bases separated the two germline ends. The CDR3 DNA sequence: TGCAGCGTTGAAGGACACGAAGGCCCCACAGATACGCAGTATTTT. Translation: CSVEGHEGPTDTQYF.

CDR3 coding DNA: TGCGCCAGCAGCTTGCAGGCTTTGGGCGGGGAGCTGTTTTTT. Its protein is CASSLQALGGELFF. The chain recombines TRBV5-1 with TRBJ2-2; D is unresolved. Germline CDR1 SGHRS, CDR2 YFSETQ. V shed 1 base and J shed 7 bases, with 11 bases lying between them. The CDR3 consists of 14 residues.

The chain combines TRBV9 with TRBJ2-7, with D unclear. Per germline, CDR1 SGDLS and CDR2 YYNGEE. The CDR3 has 13 amino acids. V was shortened by 0 bases and J by 3 bases, with 7 bases between the two germline ends. In DNA, the CDR3 is TGTGCCAGCAGCGTAGGGGCTAGCTACGAGCAGTACTTC. Translated: CASSVGASYEQYF.

This clone came up a few times. This chain links TRBV7-8 with TRBJ2-2; TRBD2 matches at 10 bases. The germline V gene encodes CDR1 SGHVS and CDR2 FQNEAQ. V was pared by 2 bases and J by 7 bases, with 10 bases of the junction left unmatched. The CDR3 is 17 amino acids. CDR3 region: CASSLKKGLAMDGELFF. CDR3 bases: TGTGCCAGCAGCTTAAAGAAGGGACTAGCGATGGACGGGGAGCTGTTTTTT.

This clone has just a few counts. The DNA of the CDR3 is TGCAGCACCGGCTCGGGAGAGGGGTACGAGCAGTACTTC. It translates to CSTGSGEGYEQYF. V is TRBV29-1 and J is TRBJ2-7, with a tentative D call TRBD2 (6 bases). This CDR3 is 13 amino acids long. The V end lost 8 bases, the J end lost 4 bases, and 18 bases lay between the germline ends. Germline assignment: CDR1 SQVTM and CDR2 ANQGSEA.

The chain combines TRBV29-1 with TRBJ2-3; no definite D call. V lost 4 bases, J lost 2 bases, and 10 bases lay in between. This CDR3 has 13 residues. Germline values: CDR1 SQVTM, CDR2 ANQGSEA. DNA for the CDR3: TGCAGCGTTGCGTGGGGTTTCACAGATACGCAGTATTTT. Its protein is CSVAWGFTDTQYF.

CDR3 amino acids: CASSLAGAGGRGTEAFF. The CDR3 DNA is TGTGCCAGCAGCTTGGCCGGGGCAGGGGGACGCGGCACTGAAGCTTTCTTT. The chain has TRBV5-5 and TRBJ1-1, with 7 bases identical to TRBD1. V shed 0 bases, J shed 4 bases, and the junction held 12 bases outside the gene matches. Germline CDR1 and CDR2: SGHKS and YYEKEE (reference sequence). There are 17 residues in the CDR3.

The chain uses TRBV19 and TRBJ1-1; D may be TRBD1 (6 bases). Trimming cost V 5 bases and J 2 bases, with 18 bases left between them. The germline V gene encodes CDR1 LNHDA and CDR2 SQIVND (reference sequence). This CDR3 has 16 residues. CDR3 amino acids: CASSFPRTAANTEAFF. Here the CDR3 DNA reads TGTGCCAGTAGTTTCCCCCGGACAGCGGCAAACACTGAAGCTTTCTTT.

The genes are TRBV5-1 and TRBJ2-7; 8 bases match TRBD1. The length of the CDR3 is 15 residues. V was clipped by 6 bases and J by 4 bases; unmatched bases: 12. CDR1 and CDR2 from the germline V gene are SGHRS and YFSETQ. This CDR3 reads CASTYGTGPAYEQYF. CDR3 DNA sequence: TGCGCCAGCACCTACGGGACAGGTCCTGCTTACGAGCAGTACTTC.

This clone turned up a few times. Here the CDR3 reads CASSLVQTYEQYF. The CDR3 DNA follows: TGTGCCAGCAGCTTAGTCCAGACCTACGAGCAGTACTTC. V is TRBV7-2 and J is TRBJ2-7; D gene uncertain. Per germline, CDR1 SGHTA and CDR2 FQGNSA. This CDR3 region has 13 residues. V dropped 1 base and J dropped 2 bases, with 6 bases sitting between them.

The J gene is TRBJ2-7, the V gene TRBV5-1; D is perhaps TRBD1 or TRBD2 (5 bases each). V dropped 0 bases and J dropped 3 bases, with 13 bases sitting between them. The CDR3 is 15 residues long. Germline V gene data show CDR1 as SGHRS and CDR2 as YFSETQ. The CDR3 reads CASSLGTGPVYEQYF. In nucleotides, the CDR3 is TGCGCCAGCAGCTTGGGGACGGGACCCGTCTACGAGCAGTACTTC.

V and J are TRBV7-2 and TRBJ2-1, with D unclear. Trimming pared 0 bases from V and 0 bases from J, leaving 6 bases between. The length of the CDR3 is 15 residues. Germline V gene lookup returns CDR1 SGHTA and CDR2 FQGNSA. The CDR3 nucleotides are TGTGCCAGCAGCTTAGCGACGGGCTCCTACAATGAGCAGTTCTTC. This gives the protein CASSLATGSYNEQFF.

In its sample, this clone was seen a few times. V gene TRBV5-1 combines with J gene TRBJ2-1; TRBD2 agrees at 9 bases. V dropped 0 bases and J dropped 9; count of bases not matched to a gene: 7. There are 15 residues in the CDR3. The germline CDR1 and CDR2 sequences are SGHRS and YFSETQ. The CDR3 DNA is TGCGCCAGCAGCTTGGCATTAGCGGGGGAAGGTGAGCAGTTCTTC. Its protein is CASSLALAGEGEQFF.

This clone was recorded once. The chain combines TRBV18 with TRBJ1-2; TRBD1 is a possible D gene (5 bases). Germline CDR1 reads KGHSH; CDR2 reads LQKENI. This CDR3 spans 15 amino acids. Trimming shortened V by 5 bases and J by 4 bases, and 17 bases separated the two germline ends. As DNA, the CDR3 is TGTGCCAGCTCATTGGCCGGGACGGGCTCCTATGGCTACACCTTC. Translated: CASSLAGTGSYGYTF.

The V and J genes are TRBV4-3 and TRBJ1-2, with TRBD1 matching 10 bases. Germline CDR1 reads LGHNA; CDR2 reads YSLEER. The CDR3 runs 16 residues. With 2 bases clipped from V and 1 base from J, the junction kept 4 bases outside the gene matches. Here the CDR3 reads CASSQSTGGSNYGYTF. CDR3 nucleotides: TGCGCCAGCAGCCAATCGACAGGGGGCAGTAACTATGGCTACACCTTC.

The J gene is TRBJ2-1, the V gene TRBV6-4; D is possibly TRBD2 (6 bases). V was shortened by 2 bases and J by 5 bases, with 13 bases between the two germline ends. The CDR3 extends over 15 amino acids. Germline V CDR1 and CDR2: MRHNA, SNTAGT. CDR3 nucleotides: TGTGCCAGCAGTGACGGAGGGGAAGGAAACAATGAGCAGTTCTTC. Translated, it gives CASSDGGEGNNEQFF.

Of note for this clone: The sample holds other DNA sequences that translate to the same CDR3. V is TRBV5-4 and J is TRBJ1-1; 7 bases agree with TRBD1. The V gene's germline CDR1 is SGHNT and CDR2 YYREEE (reference sequence). V gave up 3 bases and J gave up 2 bases; unmatched junction bases: 4. CDR3 length: 14 residues. The CDR3 DNA reads as TGTGCCAGCAGCTCGGGACAGCAAAACACTGAAGCTTTCTTT. Its protein is CASSSGQQNTEAFF.

J is TRBJ1-5 and V is TRBV7-2, with D unresolved. The germline V gene has CDR1 SGHTA and CDR2 FQGNSA. The length of the CDR3 is 15 residues. V was pared by 4 bases and J by 6 bases, with 16 bases between. The CDR3 is CASSSLMGSTQPQHF. The CDR3 bases are TGTGCCAGCAGCTCCCTAATGGGGTCAACTCAGCCCCAGCATTTT.